This TCR beta chain was retrieved from a study of blood T cells in healthy people across ages. Study conclusions and caveats: Investigators treated diversity estimates from one million T cells as underestimates.

As for this clonotype: The target antigen is unknown.

V lost 5 bases to trimming and J lost 2 bases; unmatched junction nucleotides: 6. This CDR3 is built from 14 residues. Germline CDR1 is SGHTA and CDR2 is FQGNSA. Combining a sample-barcoded 5' primer with a J-beta primer mix, a second PCR ran for roughly 6 to 11 cycles. TCRdb processed the 5' RACE reads anew with MiXCR; each CDR3 protein has one entry. The sample holds about 1,000,000 distinct CDR3 sequences, around 43% seen once. The sequence came from a woman aged 60-75 years in good health. The sequenced sample consisted of blood. The genes are TRBV7-2 and TRBJ2-7; TRBD1 matches 7 bases. CDR3 bases: TGTGCCAGCAGCAAGGGGGCGCGGACCTACGAGCAGTACTTC. This translates into CASSKGARTYEQYF.